What follows are 22 T cell receptor beta chains derived from one specimen sequenced in a study of radiation and T cells in renal cell carcinoma (dated by TCRdb to 2019 to 2021). The library was built by means of the immunoSEQ multiplex PCR assay. What TCRdb holds here is the immuneACCESS table cut down to in-frame rearrangements. Part of the clones is not present; checked against another copy, under half of the missing clones reflect an unresolved V gene, and the others are unexplained. Recorded for this sample are more than 95,000 clones; roughly 85% of them occurred a single time. The ten largest clones represent less than 3.5% of the sample. The time point label of this sample denotes: baseline pretreatment blood. The treatment or condition label, as the study defines it: 15 Gy SBRT to primary tumor, nephrectomy 4 weeks later. The sequenced sample was blood, obtained from a patient whose treatment included radiotherapy and nephrectomy. The receptors derive from a woman aged 60-70 years with renal cell carcinoma.

In DNA, the CDR3 is TGTGCCAGTAGTATGCCAGGGGGCAAGGAAGCTTTCTTT. Translating it yields CASSMPGGKEAFF. The gene calls are TRBV19 and TRBJ1-1; the match to TRBD1 covers 8 bases. The CDR3 has 13 amino acids. V was pared by 3 bases and J by 8 bases, with 5 bases of the junction left unmatched. Germline V gives CDR1 LNHDA, CDR2 SQIVND (reference sequence).

The CDR3 nucleotides read TGTGCCACCAGCAGAGGACAGAACCAAGAGACCCAGTACTTC. It translates to CATSRGQNQETQYF. The chain carries TRBV15 and TRBJ2-5; tentative D call: TRBD1 (5 bases). Trimming took off 1 base at V and 0 bases at J, with 6 bases between the two ends. Germline V lookup: CDR1 LNHNV, CDR2 YYDKDF (reference sequence). CDR3 length equals 14 residues.

This sequence joins TRBV5-1 and TRBJ2-7, with 10 bases matching TRBD2. The CDR3 spans 18 residues. V shed 7 bases, J shed 3 bases, and the junction held 19 bases outside the gene matches. From germline, CDR1 is SGHRS and CDR2 YFSETQ. This CDR3 is CASSFGGSGGYEGYEQYF. For the CDR3, the DNA is TGCGCCAGCTCCTTTGGTGGTAGCGGGGGGTACGAGGGCTACGAGCAGTACTTC.

The chain joins TRBV9 to TRBJ2-7; 7 bases match TRBD1. CDR3 length: 15 amino acids. The germline CDR1 and CDR2 sequences are SGDLS and YYNGEE. V was clipped by 4 bases and J by 2 bases; unmatched bases: 9. The CDR3 sequence: CASSLRGQGAYEQYF. The CDR3 region has the DNA TGTGCCAGCAGCCTACGCGGGCAGGGGGCCTACGAGCAGTACTTC.

The gene calls are TRBV5-4 and TRBJ1-1, with 8 nucleotides matching TRBD1. The CDR3 loop spans 15 amino acids. The germline V gene encodes CDR1 SGHNT and CDR2 YYREEE (reference sequence). V shed 0 bases, J shed 1 base, and the junction held 2 bases outside the gene matches. The DNA of the CDR3 is TGTGCCAGCAGCTTGGGGGGGACAGGGAACACTGAAGCTTTCTTT. As protein: CASSLGGTGNTEAFF.

The genes are TRBV6-1 and TRBJ2-1, with 8 bases identical to TRBD2. CDR3 length: 15 amino acids. Germline V gene lookup returns CDR1 MNHNS and CDR2 SASEGT. With V trimmed by 4 bases and J by 6 bases, 8 bases remained unmatched. CDR3 loop: CASSALAGNRNEQFF. The CDR3 nucleotides read TGTGCCAGCAGTGCTTTAGCGGGAAACCGCAATGAGCAGTTCTTC.

Only one count was recorded for this clone. This chain joins TRBV19 and TRBJ2-3; 7 positions agree with TRBD1. Germline values: CDR1 LNHDA, CDR2 SQIVND (reference sequence). V lost 3 bases, J lost 7 bases, and 7 bases stayed unmatched. The CDR3 has 14 amino acids. CDR3 in DNA: TGTGCCAGTAGTATGGGACAGCCCTTAAATACGCAGTATTTT. Protein product: CASSMGQPLNTQYF.

This chain joins TRBV19 and TRBJ2-7; D remains ambiguous. V lost 5 bases and J 3 bases, leaving 11 bases between the germline ends. The CDR3 runs 13 residues. Germline assignment: CDR1 LNHDA and CDR2 SQIVND (reference sequence). The CDR3 DNA reads as TGTGCCAGTAGTGCCCAGGCAGACTACGAGCAGTACTTC. Protein: CASSAQADYEQYF.

The V gene is TRBV10-3, the J gene TRBJ1-1, with D perhaps matching TRBD1 (6 bases). The CDR3 has 14 amino acids. V was clipped by 9 bases and J by 1 base, with 15 bases between them. Per germline, CDR1 ENHRY and CDR2 SYGVKD. The CDR3 DNA is TGTGCCATGGGATCAGGGACAACGAACACTGAAGCTTTCTTT. Translation: CAMGSGTTNTEAFF.

The chain recombines TRBV9 with TRBJ2-7, with TRBD1 matching over 10 bases. The CDR3 has 16 residues. Germline CDR1 reads SGDLS; CDR2 reads YYNGEE. The V gene end was trimmed by 0 bases and the J gene end by 6 bases; junction bases not matched to a gene: 9. CDR3 in amino acids: CASSVAGQGPLSEQYF. The CDR3 nucleotides read TGTGCCAGCAGCGTAGCGGGACAGGGGCCTCTGAGCGAGCAGTACTTC.

The chain has TRBV21-1 and TRBJ2-1; the DNA was not used to check the table's D call, TRBD1. TRBV21-1 counts as a pseudogene. The CDR3 covers 16 residues. The CDR3: CASSSRGQRANNEQFF. The CDR3 coding sequence is TGTGCCAGCAGCTCAAGGGGGCAGCGGGCTAACAATGAGCAGTTCTTC.

This chain uses TRBV5-6 with TRBJ1-2; D perhaps matches TRBD1 (5 bases). V dropped 4 bases and J dropped 1 base, with 8 bases sitting between them. This CDR3 is 13 amino acids long. Germline values: CDR1 SGHDT, CDR2 YYEEEE. The CDR3 DNA sequence: TGTGCCAGCAGCGGGGGTGGTAACTATGGCTACACCTTC. As protein: CASSGGGNYGYTF.

V usage is TRBV27 and J usage is TRBJ1-2; D remains ambiguous. Trimming stripped 5 bases from V and 8 bases from J, with 12 bases between. The CDR3 has 12 amino acids. The germline V gene has CDR1 MNHEY and CDR2 SMNVEV (reference sequence). The CDR3 DNA reads TGTGCCAGCAGTACGAGCGCTAAGGGCTACACCTTC. Protein sequence: CASSTSAKGYTF.

This chain connects TRBV10-2 to TRBJ2-1, with 10 bases that match TRBD2. The CDR3 sequence is 16 residues long. Per germline, CDR1 WSHSY and CDR2 SAAADI. The J segment lost 3 bases and the V segment lost 3 bases, leaving 5 bases of the junction unmatched. CDR3: CASSDQRGGLYNEQFF. CDR3 sequence (DNA): TGCGCCAGCAGTGACCAGCGGGGGGGACTCTACAATGAGCAGTTCTTC.

The chain has TRBV7-9 and TRBJ2-1, with 11 bases identical to TRBD2. The length of the CDR3 is 15 residues. After removal of 2 bases from V and 9 bases from J, the junction contained 6 bases not matched to a gene. Germline-derived CDR1 and CDR2 are SEHNR and FQNEAQ (reference sequence). In DNA, the CDR3 is TGTGCCAGCAGCTTAACCACTAGCGGGGGCGGTGAGCAGTTCTTC. Translation: CASSLTTSGGGEQFF. Supplemented by reference TRBV7-9 and TRBJ2-1, the full variable domain reads DTGVSQNPRHKITKRGQNVTFRCDPISEHNRLYWYRQTLGQGPEFLTYFQNEAQLEKSRLLSDRFSAERPKGSFSTLEIQRTEQGDSAMYLCASSLTTSGGGEQFFGPGTRLTVL.

This clone is a singleton in its sample. The rearrangement joins TRBV28 to TRBJ1-2; 7 bases match TRBD1. The germline V gene has CDR1 MDHEN and CDR2 SYDVKM. The CDR3 has 15 residues. V lost 3 bases, J lost 3 bases, and 7 bases stayed unmatched. The CDR3 region is CASSLLTGRYYGYTF. The CDR3 DNA sequence: TGTGCCAGCAGTTTGCTGACAGGGCGGTACTATGGCTACACCTTC.

This clone was picked up one time. The J gene is TRBJ2-5, the V gene TRBV7-3; D not certain. The CDR3 runs 13 residues. Germline V gives CDR1 SGHTA, CDR2 FQGTGA. The V gene lost 4 bases and the J gene lost 5 bases, with 11 bases spanning the gap. The CDR3 DNA sequence: TGTGCCAGCAGCTGGGCAGGCCGTGAGACCCAGTACTTC. It specifies CASSWAGRETQYF.

A note on this clone: The junction does not match germline at one end; this may be a read error. The chain carries TRBV2 and TRBJ2-1; D assignment may be TRBD1 or TRBD2 (5 bases each). This CDR3 comprises 14 residues. The germline CDR1 and CDR2 sequences are SNHLY and FYNNEI. CDR3 sequence (DNA): TGTGCCGGCAGTGACCGGGGACCCTACAATGAGCAGTTCTTC. It yields the protein CAGSDRGPYNEQFF.

This clone was seen a single time. The chain links TRBV4-2 to TRBJ1-2; D is unresolved. V gave up 4 bases and J gave up 4 bases, with 7 bases separating them. CDR1 and CDR2 (germline): LGHNA, YNFKEQ. This CDR3 comprises 12 residues. The CDR3 here is CASSLTPYGYTF. The CDR3, as DNA: TGTGCCAGCAGCCTGACCCCCTATGGCTACACCTTC.

The chain uses TRBV7-2 and TRBJ2-7, with D tentatively TRBD1 or TRBD2 (5 bases each). The V gene's germline CDR1 is SGHTA and CDR2 FQGNSA. Trimming cost V 4 bases and J 7 bases, with 11 bases left between them. The CDR3 spans 12 residues. CDR3 in DNA: TGTGCCAGCAGCTCGGGACCGGGGGAGCAGTACTTC. Protein product: CASSSGPGEQYF.

This chain links TRBV9 with TRBJ2-3; 7 nucleotides match TRBD2. CDR1 is SGDLS and CDR2 is YYNGEE in the germline V gene. The CDR3 has 17 amino acids. V lost 1 base to trimming and J lost 0 bases; unmatched junction nucleotides: 8. In nucleotides, the CDR3 is TGTGCCAGCAGCGTACGAGCGGGACTGGCTAGCACAGATACGCAGTATTTT. Amino acid sequence: CASSVRAGLASTDTQYF. Using reference TRBV9 and TRBJ2-3 for the parts outside the CDR3, the full variable domain is DSGVTQTPKHLITATGQRVTLRCSPRSGDLSVYWYQQSLDQGLQFLIQYYNGEERAKGNILERFSAQQFPDLHSELNLSSLELGDSALYFCASSVRAGLASTDTQYFGPGTRLTVL.

This chain joins TRBV29-1 and TRBJ2-5, with 10 bases matching TRBD1. In germline, CDR1 is SQVTM, CDR2 ANQGSEA. Trimming took 7 bases from V and 4 from J; bases not matched to a gene: 6. CDR3 length equals 13 residues. This CDR3 is CSARTGGGETQYF. CDR3 nucleotide sequence: TGCAGCGCTCGGACAGGGGGAGGAGAGACCCAGTACTTC. Using reference TRBV29-1 and TRBJ2-5 for the parts outside the CDR3, the full variable domain is SAVISQKPSRDICQRGTSLTIQCQVDSQVTMMFWYRQQPGQSLTLIATANQGSEATYESGFVIDKFPISRPNLTFSTLTVSNMSPEDSSIYLCSARTGGGETQYFGPGTRLLVL.